This entry describes one TCR beta chain. Antigen specificity is unknown. This sample is drawn from a study of cytomegalovirus exposure and HLA in healthy donors. General observations from the study: Associated with HLA alleles at 0.05 false discovery rate in a later analysis were approximately 17,000 TCR beta sequences. Many donors carried some public TCRs, although rarity characterized most TCR sequences.

The PCR contained 60 Vbeta and 13 Jbeta primers. Only in-frame clones appear in the TCRdb table, and some are missing; sequencing was by immunoSEQ multiplex PCR. The table has approximately 140,000 clones, approximately 83% seen once. The donors, nominally healthy at sampling, likely had unrecorded immune exposures. The sample comprised PBMCs. The receptor comes from a man aged 40-49 years in good health and CMV-seropositive.

CDR3 amino acids: CASSYPGQDEQFF. CDR3 in DNA: TGTGCCAGCAGTTACCCGGGACAGGACGAGCAGTTCTTC. V is TRBV6-5 and J is TRBJ2-1, with 8 bases fitting TRBD1. The CDR3 loop spans 13 amino acids. After removal of 2 bases from V and 10 bases from J, the junction contained 4 bases not matched to a gene. CDR1 MNHEY and CDR2 SVGAGI come from the germline V gene.